Included here is one T cell receptor beta chain sequence, with context. What this receptor recognizes is not known. No clone much larger than this one lies a single base away; base qualities are absent. In the ViraFEST assay, PBMC were stimulated with viral peptide pools, and TCR sequencing was then used to find antigen-specific CD4+ T cell clonotypes based on their expansion. After 10 days of culture, CD4+ T cells were isolated with the EasySep CD4+ T cell isolation kit. Negative nucleocapsid antibody results before and after vaccination confirmed that the healthy vaccine recipients had no prior SARS-CoV-2 infection. Some 2 million PBMC per well were cultured with around 9.8 ug/ml peptides in IMDM containing approximately 4.5% human AB serum, roughly 9.5 IU/ml IL-2 and gentamicin. On days 3 and 7, half of the culture medium was replaced with fresh IL-2-containing medium. Unless noted otherwise, every peptide stimulation condition was grown in triplicate wells. Using Ficoll-Paque Plus gradient centrifugation, PBMC were separated from whole blood and then either used fresh or cryopreserved at -140C. The spike proteins of SARS-CoV-2 and of the common cold coronaviruses HCoV-NL63, HCoV-OC43 and HCoV-229E were spanned by overlapping peptide pools. The QIAamp micro DNA kit was used to extract genomic DNA from the cultured CD4+ T cells.

The library was generated by the immunoSEQ multiplex PCR assay. DNA from the cultured, isolated CD4+ T cells was subjected to TCR beta CDR3 sequencing. Under the source paper's analysis protocol: The analysis removed non-productive TCR sequences, trimmed reads to the CDR3 region, and retained only CDR3s that were 7 or more amino acids long. Antigen-specific clonotypes were identified using the MANAFEST web app by comparison of expansion in peptide wells against reference cultures. To count as positive, a clone had to show expansion at FDR<0.05 compared with the reference and with all other wells, an odds ratio above 5, and a frequency above 0.1% in two replicate wells. Clonotypes significantly expanded in SARS-CoV-2 spike wells and in at least one common cold coronavirus spike condition were defined as cross-reactive. Levenshtein distance calculated with the stringdist R package was used to assess CDR3 similarity, and unrooted trees were constructed with ape in R 3.6.1. Held by TCRdb, this immuneACCESS table contains in-frame sequences only and omits some clones. Under half of the omission traces to an unresolved V gene where checked; the cause of the rest is unknown. Clone size and the V and J calls come from that table; the DNA yielded D and trimming. Within this sample are some 68,000 clones, with 75% of them counted one time only. In total, the top ten clones hold 3.7% of the sample.

The sample is drawn from a study of vaccination effects on CD4 cells after COVID-19 (dated by TCRdb to about 2022). General notes on the study: Two doses of either the BNT162b2 or the mRNA-1273 mRNA SARS-CoV-2 vaccine were administered to participants. A total of approximately 9 COVID-19 convalescent patients and several SARS-CoV-2-naive healthy vaccine recipients were included in the full study. In the study, cultures from other donors were sequenced using the Oncomine TCR Beta short-read assay on an Illumina iSeq 100. The study compared SARS-CoV-2 spike-specific CD4+ TCR repertoires before and after mRNA vaccination in COVID-19 convalescent patients and infection-naive vaccine recipients.

The study at large found these results: Only a small number of convalescent patients were included, and no early post-infection timepoints were available, which limited the study. Among healthy vaccine recipients, nearly all vaccine-induced clones were SARS-CoV-2 mono-reactive, and just 1 of 255 was cross-reactive with common cold coronaviruses. At late post-vaccination timepoints, both infection-induced and vaccine-induced clones showed marked clonal contraction, consistent with waning T cell responses.

The CDR3 measures 14 amino acids from cysteine to phenylalanine. Of all the DNA, just the CDR3 is kept, 42 bases in frame from base 1. Trimming at the junction amounts to 4 bases on V and 4 bases on J, and the germline ends lie 11 bases apart. Reading the germline V gene gives CDR1 SGHRS and CDR2 YFSETQ. The TCR sequence derives from a human donor who received a COVID-19 vaccine. The rearrangement joined TRBV5-1 to TRBJ1-4, with no D gene named confidently. The sequences come from CD4+ T cells from PBMCs cultured with HCoV-OC43 spike peptides, collected before COVID-19 vaccination. The intended sense of this specimen's cell subset or site label: HCoV-OC43 spike overlapping peptide pool stimulation. The nucleotide sequence is given as TGCGCCAGCAGCCGGACGGGGAGTAATGAAAAACTGTTTTTT. This translates into CASSRTGSNEKLFF.